This T cell receptor (beta chain) was captured in a study of OX40 agonist ivuxolimab in advanced cancers. Study-wide context: In this trial design, patients received ivuxolimab intravenously at 0.01 to 10 mg/kg every 2 weeks.

Measured with immunoSEQ multiplex PCR; TCRdb has only the in-frame clones, and not every one. The sample has 55,000 to 80,000 clones; 84% are singletons. Of note for this clone: Its specificity is unknown.

Findings and limits, study-wide: Researchers report that CD8+ T cells had, on average, more expanded clones than CD4+. In the 0.1 to 3.0 mg/kg range, CD4+ and CD8+ blood T cells had expanded clonally by week 6.

Blood draws occurred at baseline, cycle 4 day 1, and cycle 7 day 1. Losses at the gene ends were 2 bases for V and 2 bases for J; bases not matched to a gene: 5. The CDR3 totals 15 residues. The germline V gene has CDR1 LGHNA and CDR2 YSLEER. The TCR originated in an adult with an advanced solid tumor such as melanoma, head and neck, liver or kidney cancer. Source: CD4+ or CD8+ T cells sorted from blood, taken in a trial of the OX40 agonist ivuxolimab. V is TRBV4-3 and J is TRBJ2-7; TRBD2 matches at 8 bases. CDR3 DNA: TGCGCCAGCAGCCAACAGCCCGGGAGGGCCTACGAGCAGTACTTC. Amino acid sequence: CASSQQPGRAYEQYF.